A single TCR beta chain is shown here with its context. This sample was included in a study of cytomegalovirus exposure and HLA in healthy donors. The germline V gene has CDR1 SEHNR and CDR2 FQNEAQ (reference sequence). V was cut by 5 bases and J by 0 bases, with 19 bases left in between. This CDR3 region has 17 residues. The PCR made use of 60 Vbeta and 13 Jbeta primers. The data were produced by immunoSEQ multiplex PCR, yet TCRdb's version contains in-frame clones alone and is incomplete. The data contain 100,000 or so clones, 13% to 15% of them seen just once; the ten biggest clones take up roughly 0.89%.

This sequence originates from a female donor in good health and CMV-seronegative. The chain combines TRBV7-9 with TRBJ1-2; D gene uncertain. Material: PBMCs. CDR3 sequence reads: CASSPWSSEKANYGYTF. The CDR3 DNA reads TGTGCCAGCAGCCCGTGGTCCTCCGAGAAAGCTAACTATGGCTACACCTTC.